The rows below give T cell receptor beta chains drawn from one sample of a study of response to subunit inactivated influenza vaccine. Each CDR3 protein is one row after TCRdb ran MiXCR on the RT-PCR reads. The table records about 520,000 distinct CDR3 sequences, about 25% of them present only once. This specimen consisted of CD4+ T cells sorted from PBMCs, obtained 5 days after vaccination. The receptors derive from a man between 45 and 60 years old who received an inactivated influenza vaccine. Both conserved end residues are part of each CDR3. Some rows have no size entry. The others give once, few or many, or a class for an expanded clone.

V,J,size,CDR3
TRBV25-1,TRBJ2-2,NA,CASSGGQDYSGELFF
TRBV5-1,TRBJ2-5,few,CASSSSRGGRETQYF
TRBV5-1,TRBJ2-7,few,CASSLGGQGPYEQYF
TRBV21-1,TRBJ2-1,NA,CASSTRDRKGPQQFF
TRBV10-3,TRBJ2-2,NA,CAISESAPNTGELFF
TRBV12-3/TRBV12-4,TRBJ1-1,few,CASSSHRVGVIEAFF
TRBV6-2/TRBV6-3,TRBJ2-7,few,CASSYGGGNNYEQYF
TRBV28,TRBJ2-5,NA,CASSPWTSGRQETQYF
TRBV6-1,TRBJ2-2,few,CASSEVQNTGELFF
TRBV20-1,TRBJ2-1,NA,CSARDPNSAEQFF
TRBV28,TRBJ2-5,NA,CASSPPQRKRETQYF
TRBV20-1,TRBJ2-3,many,CSVGDTTGGTDTQYF
TRBV6-2/TRBV6-3,TRBJ2-7,few,CATLYVPEFEQYF
TRBV30,TRBJ2-5,NA,CACTARGPETQYF
TRBV10-3,TRBJ2-1,NA,CAIGGQRSYNEQFF
TRBV29-1,TRBJ1-1,few,CSVAPRQGLTEAFF
TRBV29-1,TRBJ1-5,many,CSAGQPNQPQHF
TRBV5-1,TRBJ2-1,NA,CASSLSPSGGNNEQFF
TRBV5-6,TRBJ1-2,NA,CASSPRVSGANYGYTF
TRBV20-1,TRBJ2-3,NA,CSARIARGTDTQYF
TRBV20-1,TRBJ2-1,NA,CSAQSGTSSLNEQFF
TRBV7-9,TRBJ2-7,few,CASSITGTDGEQYF
TRBV4-3,TRBJ2-2,NA,CASSRAGTANTGELFF
TRBV5-5,TRBJ1-5,NA,CASRLSGDSNQPQHF
TRBV3-1,TRBJ2-7,few,CASSARGGDSYEQYF
TRBV9,TRBJ1-1,NA,CASSVGDRGRRAFF
TRBV6-1,TRBJ1-4,NA,CASSHRSTNEKLFF
TRBV5-5,TRBJ2-3,NA,CASSKTGEADTQYF
TRBV3-1,TRBJ1-1,many,CASSSSPNTEAFF
TRBV7-9,TRBJ1-1,few,CASSLFQGTEAFF
TRBV15,TRBJ1-2,few,CATSRDRRQIDGYTF